These T cell receptor beta chains were read from a single sample in a study of blood T cell repertoires in COVID-19. Sequenced by immunoSEQ multiplex PCR; TCRdb stores in-frame clones only, minus some. Among roughly 100,000 clones listed, 70% to 90% were seen once. The specimen was peripheral blood. These receptors came from a man aged 50 to 59 with active or convalescent COVID-19. Each CDR3 is given with its conserved first and last residue. D genes are given only for firm matches. The size of a clone is reported for some rows only, either as once, few or many, or as a class for expanded clones.

abundance: NA
d_gene: NA
j_gene: TRBJ1-5
v_gene: TRBV10-2
CDR3aa: CASRETAGRDQPQHF
CDR3nt: TGCGCCAGCAGGGAGACAGCGGGCCGTGATCAGCCCCAGCATTTT

abundance: NA
d_gene: NA
j_gene: TRBJ1-3
v_gene: TRBV6-5
CDR3aa: CASTQLVFSGNTIYF
CDR3nt: TGTGCCAGCACCCAACTGGTATTCTCTGGAAACACCATATATTTT

abundance: NA
d_gene: TRBD1
j_gene: TRBJ1-1
v_gene: TRBV28
CDR3aa: CASTLAGGITEAFF
CDR3nt: TGTGCCAGCACCCTGGCAGGGGGAATCACTGAAGCTTTCTTT

abundance: NA
d_gene: NA
j_gene: TRBJ1-5
v_gene: TRBV5-8
CDR3aa: CASSFTDQPQHF
CDR3nt: TGTGCCAGCAGCTTTACTGATCAGCCCCAGCATTTT

abundance: NA
d_gene: TRBD1
j_gene: TRBJ1-2
v_gene: TRBV6-5
CDR3aa: CASSLQQGSYGYTF
CDR3nt: TGTGCCAGCAGCCTTCAACAGGGGTCCTATGGCTACACCTTC

abundance: NA
d_gene: NA
j_gene: TRBJ1-4
v_gene: TRBV12-3/TRBV12-4
CDR3aa: CASSRGNEKLFF
CDR3nt: TGTGCCAGCAGTCGGGGAAATGAAAAACTGTTTTTT

abundance: NA
d_gene: NA
j_gene: TRBJ2-5
v_gene: TRBV9
CDR3aa: CASSVEPVTQETQYF
CDR3nt: TGTGCCAGCAGCGTAGAACCGGTAACGCAAGAGACCCAGTACTTC

abundance: NA
d_gene: TRBD1
j_gene: TRBJ1-3
v_gene: TRBV6-5
CDR3aa: CASSYSGDRVGNTIYF
CDR3nt: TGTGCCAGCAGTTACTCGGGCGACAGGGTCGGAAACACCATATATTTT

abundance: once
d_gene: NA
j_gene: TRBJ2-7
v_gene: TRBV30
CDR3aa: CAWNTNGPYEQYF
CDR3nt: TGTGCCTGGAATACGAACGGTCCCTACGAGCAGTACTTC

abundance: many
d_gene: TRBD2
j_gene: TRBJ2-7
v_gene: TRBV9
CDR3aa: CASSRSGLAGGSYEQYF
CDR3nt: TGTGCCAGCAGCAGATCGGGACTAGCGGGGGGGTCCTACGAGCAGTACTTC

abundance: once
d_gene: TRBD1
j_gene: TRBJ2-6
v_gene: TRBV5-1
CDR3aa: CASSRQGSGANVLTF
CDR3nt: TGCGCCAGCAGCCGACAGGGCTCTGGGGCCAACGTCCTGACTTTC

abundance: NA
d_gene: TRBD1
j_gene: TRBJ1-1
v_gene: TRBV10-3
CDR3aa: CAISRGQSTEAFF
CDR3nt: TGTGCCATCAGTAGGGGGCAGAGCACTGAAGCTTTCTTT

abundance: NA
d_gene: NA
j_gene: TRBJ1-4
v_gene: TRBV4-3
CDR3aa: CASSQGGSVEKLFF
CDR3nt: TGCGCCAGCAGCCAGGGCGGGTCCGTGGAAAAACTGTTTTTT

abundance: few
d_gene: TRBD1
j_gene: TRBJ1-1
v_gene: TRBV11-2
CDR3aa: CASSSGQGSTEAFF
CDR3nt: TGTGCCAGCAGCTCGGGACAGGGAAGCACTGAAGCTTTCTTT

abundance: NA
d_gene: TRBD2
j_gene: TRBJ2-4
v_gene: TRBV7-2
CDR3aa: CASSLIRGENIQYF
CDR3nt: TGTGCCAGCAGCTTAATCCGGGGGGAGAACATTCAGTACTTC

abundance: NA
d_gene: TRBD2
j_gene: TRBJ2-6
v_gene: TRBV28
CDR3aa: CASGSGRALSGANVLTF
CDR3nt: TGTGCCAGCGGGTCGGGGAGGGCACTCTCAGGGGCCAACGTCCTGACTTTC

abundance: once
d_gene: NA
j_gene: TRBJ1-2
v_gene: TRBV7-2
CDR3aa: CASSLEGENYGYTF
CDR3nt: TGTGCCAGCAGCTTAGAAGGGGAAAACTATGGCTACACCTTC

abundance: few
d_gene: NA
j_gene: TRBJ2-4
v_gene: TRBV6-6
CDR3aa: CASRPRGLDIQYF
CDR3nt: TGTGCCAGCAGACCCCGGGGATTGGACATTCAGTACTTC

abundance: NA
d_gene: TRBD1
j_gene: TRBJ1-3
v_gene: TRBV3-1/TRBV3-2
CDR3aa: CASSHTGTVVGNTIYF
CDR3nt: TGTGCCAGCAGCCATACTGGGACAGTCGTTGGAAACACCATATATTTT

abundance: NA
d_gene: TRBD2
j_gene: TRBJ2-3
v_gene: TRBV9
CDR3aa: CASSVGVGGSTDTQYF
CDR3nt: TGTGCCAGCAGCGTAGGGGTCGGGGGGAGCACAGATACGCAGTATTTT

abundance: NA
d_gene: NA
j_gene: TRBJ1-2
v_gene: TRBV6-6
CDR3aa: CASSLQGGAGDYGYTF
CDR3nt: TGTGCCAGCAGCCTACAAGGGGGGGCAGGAGACTATGGCTACACCTTC

abundance: NA
d_gene: NA
j_gene: TRBJ2-5
v_gene: TRBV12-3/TRBV12-4
CDR3aa: CASSSQGTETQYF
CDR3nt: TGTGCCAGCAGTTCCCAGGGAACGGAGACCCAGTACTTC

abundance: NA
d_gene: NA
j_gene: TRBJ1-1
v_gene: TRBV5-1
CDR3aa: CASSVQGNTEAFF
CDR3nt: TGCGCCAGCAGCGTTCAGGGGAACACTGAAGCTTTCTTT

abundance: once
d_gene: TRBD2
j_gene: TRBJ2-3
v_gene: TRBV28
CDR3aa: CASSLSFSGGLGDTQYF
CDR3nt: TGTGCCAGCAGTTTATCGTTTAGCGGGGGGTTGGGGGATACGCAGTATTTT

abundance: NA
d_gene: TRBD1
j_gene: TRBJ1-1
v_gene: TRBV5-1
CDR3aa: CASSPTGWESEAFF
CDR3nt: TGCGCCAGCAGCCCGACAGGGTGGGAATCTGAAGCTTTCTTT

abundance: NA
d_gene: NA
j_gene: TRBJ1-3
v_gene: TRBV19
CDR3aa: CASRDAGNSGNTIYF
CDR3nt: TGTGCCAGTCGAGACGCGGGTAACTCTGGAAACACCATATATTTT

abundance: NA
d_gene: TRBD1
j_gene: TRBJ1-3
v_gene: TRBV7-2
CDR3aa: CASRRTGVSGNTIYF
CDR3nt: TGTGCCAGCAGACGTACAGGGGTGAGCGGAAACACCATATATTTT

abundance: NA
d_gene: NA
j_gene: TRBJ2-2
v_gene: TRBV2
CDR3aa: CASSYGPPGTGELFF
CDR3nt: TGTGCCAGCAGTTATGGTCCCCCGGGGACCGGGGAGCTGTTTTTT

abundance: NA
d_gene: NA
j_gene: TRBJ2-5
v_gene: TRBV7-2
CDR3aa: CASSFGQETQYF
CDR3nt: TGTGCCAGCAGCTTCGGCCAAGAGACCCAGTACTTC

abundance: NA
d_gene: NA
j_gene: TRBJ1-4
v_gene: TRBV28
CDR3aa: CASSLLEGREKLFF
CDR3nt: TGTGCCAGCAGTTTATTGGAGGGGCGGGAAAAACTGTTTTTT

abundance: NA
d_gene: NA
j_gene: TRBJ1-3
v_gene: TRBV28
CDR3aa: CASSLVAGNTIYF
CDR3nt: TGTGCCAGCAGTCTCGTCGCTGGAAACACCATATATTTT

abundance: NA
d_gene: TRBD1
j_gene: TRBJ2-2
v_gene: TRBV9
CDR3aa: CASSTRQGSIGELFF
CDR3nt: TGTGCCAGCAGCACTCGACAGGGGTCCATCGGGGAGCTGTTTTTT

abundance: NA
d_gene: TRBD1
j_gene: TRBJ2-2
v_gene: TRBV5-1
CDR3aa: CASSQGQATGGGELFF
CDR3nt: TGCGCCAGCAGCCAAGGACAGGCCACTGGCGGCGGGGAGCTGTTTTTT